A single sample is the source of the 18 T cell receptor beta chains below, sequenced in a study of neoadjuvant anti-PD-1 for oral cavity cancer. TCRdb's table, derived via immunoSEQ multiplex PCR, lists solely in-frame clones and lacks some. The sample carries about 15,000 clones, around 62% recorded once. Material: PBMCs, obtained before nivolumab (anti-PD-1) treatment. The receptors were gathered from a person aged 40 to 85 with oral cavity squamous cell carcinoma.

The chain joins TRBV27 to TRBJ2-3; 7 positions agree with TRBD2. Germline CDR1 MNHEY, CDR2 SMNVEV (reference sequence). V shed 1 base and J 0 bases; nucleotides not matched to a gene: 1. This CDR3 is built from 15 residues. The chain's CDR3 is CASSLLTSSTDTQYF. The CDR3 DNA reads as TGTGCCAGCAGTTTATTGACTAGCAGCACAGATACGCAGTATTTT.

In this sample, this clone turned up a few times. The chain combines TRBV7-9 with TRBJ2-1; possible D gene TRBD2, 5 bases. Germline V CDR1 and CDR2: SEHNR, FQNEAQ (reference sequence). The CDR3 runs 16 residues. V lost 1 base and J 4 bases, leaving 14 bases between the germline ends. The CDR3: CASSLEPGRIYNEQFF. The CDR3 nucleotides are TGTGCCAGCAGCTTAGAACCGGGAAGGATTTACAATGAGCAGTTCTTC. The full variable domain, its missing parts supplied by reference TRBV7-9 and TRBJ2-1, is DTGVSQNPRHKITKRGQNVTFRCDPISEHNRLYWYRQTLGQGPEFLTYFQNEAQLEKSRLLSDRFSAERPKGSFSTLEIQRTEQGDSAMYLCASSLEPGRIYNEQFFGPGTRLTVL.

The rearrangement joins TRBV5-6 to TRBJ1-3, with 7 bases lining up with TRBD1. J lost 1 base, V lost 2 bases, and 3 bases had no gene match. CDR3 length: 15 residues. Germline CDR1 is SGHDT and CDR2 is YYEEEE. The CDR3 is CASSFMTGSGNTIYF. CDR3 in DNA: TGTGCCAGCAGCTTTATGACAGGGTCTGGAAACACCATATATTTT.

This clone showed up just once. The chain recombines TRBV6-5 with TRBJ2-3; 7 positions agree with TRBD2. Unmatched junction bases numbered 15, after V lost 10 bases and J lost 5 bases. The CDR3 covers 15 residues. Germline assignment: CDR1 MNHEY and CDR2 SVGAGI. The chain's CDR3 is CATSVGGRALDTQYF. CDR3 sequence (DNA): TGTGCCACCTCGGTCGGTGGGAGGGCCCTAGATACGCAGTATTTT.

CDR3 in amino acids: CASIGYPSENEQFF. The CDR3 DNA reads TGTGCCAGCATAGGGTACCCTAGCGAAAATGAGCAGTTCTTC. This chain uses TRBV2 with TRBJ2-1; TRBD2 is a possible D gene (6 bases). V lost 7 bases and J lost 7, with 17 bases in between. The CDR3 covers 14 residues. CDR1 is SNHLY and CDR2 is FYNNEI in the germline V gene.

The rearrangement joins TRBV9 to TRBJ2-3; 7 bases line up with TRBD2. Looked up from germline, CDR1 is SGDLS and CDR2 is YYNGEE. The CDR3 extends over 15 amino acids. V lost 5 bases to trimming and J lost 4 bases; unmatched junction nucleotides: 10. CDR3 protein: CASRRGSQRSDTQYF. The DNA for the CDR3 is TGTGCCAGCAGGCGGGGGTCTCAAAGGTCAGATACGCAGTATTTT.

The CDR3 sequence: CAISESGARRAEQYF. CDR3 bases: TGTGCCATCAGTGAGTCCGGGGCGCGAAGGGCCGAGCAGTACTTC. This chain uses TRBV10-3 with TRBJ2-7; D may correspond to TRBD1 or TRBD2 (5 bases each). In germline, CDR1 is ENHRY, CDR2 SYGVKD. V lost 0 bases, J lost 6 bases, and 15 bases lay in between. The CDR3 totals 15 residues.

The gene calls are TRBV4-1 and TRBJ2-7, with 8 bases aligning to TRBD1. The CDR3 runs to 13 residues. Germline lookup yields CDR1 MGHRA and CDR2 YSYEKL. The ends lost 0 bases at V and 10 bases at J; junction bases unmatched: 5. CDR3 residues: CASSQERDRGQYF. For the CDR3, the DNA is TGCGCCAGCAGCCAAGAGAGAGACAGGGGACAGTACTTC.

The chain combines TRBV6-1 with TRBJ2-7; 13 positions agree with TRBD2. This CDR3 is built from 14 residues. Germline V gene data show CDR1 as MNHNS and CDR2 as SASEGT. The V gene end was trimmed by 7 bases and the J gene end by 6 bases; junction bases not matched to a gene: 6. The CDR3 sequence: CASTLGLAGSEQYF. DNA for the CDR3: TGTGCCAGCACCCTGGGACTAGCGGGAAGCGAGCAGTACTTC.

The J gene is TRBJ2-5, the V gene TRBV19, with 10 bases matching TRBD2. V was clipped by 4 bases and J by 4 bases; unmatched bases: 3. From germline, CDR1 is LNHDA and CDR2 SQIVND (reference sequence). The CDR3 covers 14 residues. The CDR3 reads CASSTSGGGETQYF. The CDR3 coding sequence is TGTGCCAGTAGTACTAGCGGGGGTGGAGAGACCCAGTACTTC.

J is TRBJ2-3 and V is TRBV7-8; D unresolved. Germline assignment: CDR1 SGHVS and CDR2 FQNEAQ. V was clipped by 8 bases and J by 1 base, with 10 bases between them. This CDR3 comprises 13 residues. CDR3 in amino acids: CASGPGGTDTQYF. The DNA for the CDR3 is TGTGCCAGCGGGCCGGGCGGCACAGATACGCAGTATTTT.

This clone was recorded once. The chain has TRBV6-1 and TRBJ2-7, with D perhaps matching TRBD1 (6 bases). This CDR3 spans 14 amino acids. CDR1 is MNHNS, CDR2 SASEGT, per germline. Trimming took off 6 bases at V and 1 base at J, with 13 bases between the two ends. The CDR3 here is CASRKTGDSYEQYF. As DNA, the CDR3 is TGTGCCAGCAGAAAGACAGGCGATTCCTACGAGCAGTACTTC.

This rearrangement joins TRBV10-3 to TRBJ1-3; D is unresolved. There are 15 residues in the CDR3. V shed 0 bases and J shed 5 bases, with 11 bases lying between them. In germline, CDR1 is ENHRY, CDR2 SYGVKD. The chain's CDR3 is CAISESEGYRNTIYF. CDR3 nucleotide sequence: TGTGCCATCAGTGAGTCGGAGGGTTACAGAAACACCATATATTTT.

There are a few counts of this clone. The chain links TRBV30 to TRBJ2-2; possible D gene TRBD2, 6 bases. Between the trimmed V and J ends, which lost 4 bases and 2 bases, there was a span of 8 bases. Germline loops: CDR1 GTSNPN, CDR2 SVGIG (reference sequence). CDR3 length equals 13 residues. DNA of the CDR3: TGTGCCTGGAAGGGACTTAACACCGGGGAGCTGTTTTTT. Protein: CAWKGLNTGELFF.

This clone was seen only once. V usage is TRBV11-2 and J usage is TRBJ2-1; tentative D call: TRBD1 (5 bases). Trimming removed 6 bases at V and 2 bases at J, with 11 bases between. The CDR3 loop spans 14 amino acids. CDR1 is SGHAT, CDR2 FQNNGV, per germline. The CDR3 sequence: CASRGQGTYNEQFF. Written as DNA, the CDR3 is TGTGCCAGCAGAGGGCAGGGTACCTACAATGAGCAGTTCTTC.

The gene calls are TRBV9 and TRBJ2-7; 8 nucleotides agree with TRBD2. Germline-derived CDR1 and CDR2 are SGDLS and YYNGEE. V lost 0 bases, J lost 7 bases, and 9 bases stayed unmatched. The CDR3 sequence is 15 residues long. The CDR3 protein is CASSVVSGSPGEQYF. The CDR3, as DNA: TGTGCCAGCAGCGTAGTCAGCGGGAGTCCTGGGGAGCAGTACTTC.

The chain links TRBV5-6 to TRBJ1-5; D not certain. Germline values: CDR1 SGHDT, CDR2 YYEEEE. The CDR3 extends over 13 amino acids. Trimming shortened V by 2 bases and J by 6 bases, and 9 bases separated the two germline ends. The CDR3 reads CASSFGDGQPQHF. CDR3 coding DNA: TGTGCCAGCAGCTTCGGGGATGGTCAGCCCCAGCATTTT.

The V gene is TRBV19, the J gene TRBJ1-1, with TRBD1 identical over 7 bases. Germline V gene sequence: CDR1 LNHDA, CDR2 SQIVND (reference sequence). The ends lost 6 bases at V and 11 bases at J; junction bases unmatched: 12. This CDR3 is built from 13 residues. The CDR3: CASRDGTVEAAFF. In DNA, the CDR3 is TGTGCCAGTAGGGACGGGACAGTTGAAGCGGCTTTCTTT. The full variable domain, in which reference TRBV19 and TRBJ1-1 provide the parts outside the CDR3, is DGGITQSPKYLFRKEGQNVTLSCEQNLNHDAMYWYRQDPGQGLRLIYYSQIVNDFQKGDIAEGYSVSREKKESFPLTVTSAQKNPTAFYLCASRDGTVEAAFFGQGTRLTVV.